A selection of T cell receptor beta chains follows, all from one sample in a study of T cell responses to AZD1222 COVID-19 vaccine. Method: immunoSEQ multiplex PCR; TCRdb's copy keeps in-frame clones and lacks some. The sample lists over 100,000 clones, about 82% occurring once. The sample consisted of peripheral blood, taken on day 0 of AZD1222 vaccination. These receptors all stem from an adult in good health. Each CDR3 is given with its conserved first and last residue. D genes are given only for firm matches. A row's size may be missing; if present it is once, few, many or a size class.

d_call clone_size j_call v_call cdr3_aa cdr3_nt
- once TRBJ1-1 TRBV6-6 CASSYSLWVEAFF TGTGCCAGCAGTTACTCTTTGTGGGTTGAAGCTTTCTTT
- - TRBJ2-2 TRBV29-1 CSVKWGQVTGELFF TGCAGCGTTAAGTGGGGGCAGGTCACCGGGGAGCTGTTTTTT
TRBD2 - TRBJ2-7 TRBV10-1 CASTEGGTSYPTDAYEQYF TGCGCCAGCACCGAGGGCGGGACTAGCTATCCCACGGACGCCTACGAGCAGTACTTC
- - TRBJ1-5 TRBV18 CASSTTGISNQPQHF TGTGCCAGCTCAACCACAGGTATTAGCAATCAGCCCCAGCATTTT
- - TRBJ1-2 TRBV7-9 CASSWETGVTRGYTF TGTGCCAGCAGCTGGGAGACTGGGGTTACGAGGGGCTACACCTTC
- - TRBJ1-2 TRBV2 CASSEAGVGLHLEGYTF TGTGCCAGCAGTGAAGCCGGTGTTGGACTACACCTTGAGGGCTACACCTTC
- once TRBJ1-2 TRBV3-1/TRBV3-2 CASSQSGAPGYTF TGTGCCAGCAGCCAATCAGGGGCACCCGGCTACACCTTC
TRBD2 - TRBJ2-5 TRBV5-1 CASSTDSSGSWETQYF TGCGCCAGCAGCACAGACTCTAGCGGGAGTTGGGAGACCCAGTACTTC
TRBD1 - TRBJ1-2 TRBV13 CASRGDRADGYTF TGTGCCAGCAGGGGGGACAGGGCGGATGGCTACACCTTC
TRBD2 - TRBJ2-3 TRBV19 CASSMTSGSGTDTQYF TGTGCCAGTAGTATGACTAGCGGGAGCGGGACAGATACGCAGTATTTT
TRBD1 - TRBJ1-3 TRBV2 CASKGAYGNTIYF TGTGCCAGCAAGGGGGCTTACGGAAACACCATATATTTT
- - TRBJ2-5 TRBV11-2 CASSLLEGGGQYF TGTGCCAGCAGCCTTTTGGAAGGTGGTGGCCAGTACTTC
- - TRBJ2-7 TRBV29-1 CSAKLSAGGYEQYF TGCAGCGCAAAACTTAGTGCGGGCGGATACGAGCAGTACTTC
TRBD1 - TRBJ2-5 TRBV27 CASSALQGGQETQYF TGTGCCAGCAGTGCCCTACAGGGGGGTCAAGAGACCCAGTACTTC
- - TRBJ1-1 TRBV19 CASSPLGPGEAFF TGTGCCAGTAGTCCGCTAGGCCCAGGGGAAGCTTTCTTT
- once TRBJ2-1 TRBV28 CAPRWAGSSYNEQFF TGTGCCCCCAGGTGGGCGGGAAGCTCCTACAATGAGCAGTTCTTC
- - TRBJ1-2 TRBV6-5 CASRLLIGYYGYTF TGTGCCAGCCGTCTCCTGATTGGGTACTATGGCTACACCTTC
- few TRBJ1-5 TRBV19 CASSIDFRQPQHF TGTGCCAGTAGTATAGATTTTCGGCAGCCCCAGCATTTT
TRBD1 - TRBJ2-4 TRBV9 CASSVSTGQGEKNIQYF TGTGCCAGCAGCGTATCCACCGGACAGGGGGAAAAAAACATTCAGTACTTC
- - TRBJ2-2 TRBV5-6 CASSLAANTGELFF TGTGCCAGCAGCTTGGCTGCTAACACCGGGGAGCTGTTTTTT
- - TRBJ1-6 TRBV6-2/TRBV6-3 CASSYSGAPLHF TGTGCCAGCAGTTATTCAGGGGCACCCCTCCACTTT
TRBD1 - TRBJ1-2 TRBV11-2 CASSQILPSRDRPNYGYTF TGTGCCAGCAGCCAAATCTTACCTTCCCGGGACAGGCCTAACTATGGCTACACCTTC
- once TRBJ2-1 TRBV6-4 CASRAESSYNEQFF TGTGCCAGCAGGGCCGAGAGCTCCTACAATGAGCAGTTCTTC
- - TRBJ1-4 TRBV6-5 CASRQGATNEKLFF TGTGCCAGCAGACAGGGAGCAACTAATGAAAAACTGTTTTTT
TRBD1 - TRBJ1-1 TRBV6-2/TRBV6-3 CASSYSRDRASEAFF TGTGCCAGCAGTTATTCGAGAGACAGGGCCTCTGAAGCTTTCTTT
- once TRBJ1-4 TRBV11-2 CASSLGGAGEKLFF TGTGCCAGCAGCTTAGGAGGGGCGGGTGAAAAACTGTTTTTT
- - TRBJ1-5 TRBV16 CASSQSPGEDQPQHF TGTGCCAGCAGCCAAAGCCCGGGTGAGGATCAGCCCCAGCATTTT
- - TRBJ2-1 TRBV7-3 CASSLTSYNEQFF TGTGCCAGCAGCCTGACATCTTACAATGAGCAGTTCTTC
TRBD2 - TRBJ2-3 TRBV7-3 CASSTSGGIADTQYF TGTGCCAGCAGCACTAGCGGGGGGATCGCAGATACGCAGTATTTT
TRBD1 - TRBJ2-7 TRBV3-1/TRBV3-2 CASSQGLGGQGTYEQYF TGTGCCAGCAGCCAAGGGTTGGGAGGACAGGGGACCTACGAGCAGTACTTC
TRBD1 once TRBJ1-1 TRBV5-1 CASSLEARGQESPF TGCGCCAGCAGCTTGGAAGCCAGGGGGCAAGAGAGCCCCTTT
- - TRBJ2-6 TRBV6-5 CATVSTGANVLTF TGTGCCACCGTGTCGACTGGGGCCAACGTCCTGACTTTC
- - TRBJ2-1 TRBV19 CASTSPRGLDEQFF TGTGCCAGCACCTCTCCCCGGGGGCTCGATGAGCAGTTCTTC
TRBD1 - TRBJ2-3 TRBV2 CASRGQGAGTDTQYF TGTGCCAGCAGGGGACAGGGGGCTGGCACAGATACGCAGTATTTT
TRBD1 - TRBJ1-4 TRBV5-5 CASSSGTGEYNEKLFF TGTGCCAGCAGCTCAGGCACAGGGGAATATAATGAAAAACTGTTTTTT
- once TRBJ2-7 TRBV5-6 CASSFPPGTNYEQYF TGTGCCAGCAGTTTTCCCCCCGGCACCAACTACGAGCAGTACTTC
- - TRBJ1-3 TRBV4-3 CASSQDYYGNTIYF TGCGCCAGCAGCCAGGACTATTATGGAAACACCATATATTTT
- - TRBJ1-2 TRBV9 CASSPQLADNYGYTF TGTGCCAGCAGCCCCCAGCTCGCTGATAACTATGGCTACACCTTC
TRBD1 - TRBJ2-7 TRBV7-7 CASSLSGTEESYEQYF TGTGCCAGCAGCTTATCTGGGACAGAGGAGTCCTACGAGCAGTACTTC
- - TRBJ1-1 TRBV19 CASSTPDRLEAFF TGTGCCAGTAGTACCCCAGACAGGCTTGAAGCTTTCTTT
- - TRBJ1-2 TRBV6-5 CASSATRTKTYGYTF TGTGCCAGCAGCGCCACCCGGACAAAGACTTATGGCTACACCTTC
- - TRBJ2-7 TRBV3-1/TRBV3-2 CASSQVYEQYF TGTGCCAGCAGCCAAGTATACGAGCAGTACTTC
TRBD1 once TRBJ1-4 TRBV24-1 CATSDCQGAVCDNEKLFF TGTGCCACCAGTGATTGTCAGGGGGCGGTGTGCGATAATGAAAAACTGTTTTTT
- few TRBJ2-1 TRBV19 CASSISGGTDNEQFF TGTGCCAGTAGTATATCTGGCGGAACAGACAATGAGCAGTTCTTC
- - TRBJ2-7 TRBV28 CASRQPVPSYEQYF TGTGCCAGCAGGCAGCCAGTGCCTTCCTACGAGCAGTACTTC
TRBD1 - TRBJ2-3 TRBV6-6 CASSSTGFSDTQYF TGTGCCAGCAGTTCGACAGGGTTCTCAGATACGCAGTATTTT